One and the same sample provided the 13 T cell receptor beta chains below, sequenced in a study of regulatory T cells in long-lasting Graves disease (dated by TCRdb to the early 2020s). The library was built by means of multiplex PCR. Sequencing was carried out with an Illumina HiSeq 4000. To build TCR beta libraries, CDR3 regions were amplified by Arm-PCR using iRepertoire HTBI primers. The raw public data were reprocessed by TCRdb itself: fastp quality trimming at Q25, MiXCR clonotype calling, in-frame beta chains only. Each CDR3 protein appears once, grouped with its most common genes and DNA. This sample has hundreds of thousands of distinct CDR3 sequences in its table, and 16% of those were observed once. The top ten constitute 25% to 30% of the sample. What the time point label conveys for this sample: newly diagnosed GD, antithyroid drugs for less than 3 months. RNA was extracted from PBMCs in TRIzol for both TCR sequencing and RNA sequencing.

These records were also assigned to another study, of T cells in Graves' hyperthyroidism and ophthalmopathy.

The starting material was peripheral blood mononuclear cells (PBMCs), obtained at new diagnosis, from a patient treated with antithyroid drugs. The source of these receptors is a man in his forties with Graves disease. Donor details come from another sample of the same person, matched by shared clones.

Ten or more counts support this clonotype. J is TRBJ2-3 and V is TRBV7-9, with D possibly being TRBD2 (6 bases). From germline, CDR1 is SEHNR and CDR2 FQNEAQ (reference sequence). This CDR3 region has 13 residues. Trimming removed 5 bases at V and 7 bases at J, with 13 bases between. The CDR3 nucleotides are TGTGCCAGCAGCCCCCTCGGACTATATACGCAGTATTTT. Protein: CASSPLGLYTQYF.

On this clonotype itself: A far larger clone is a single base away, which makes a read error likely. The rearrangement uses TRBV6-9 and TRBJ1-1; no reliable D call. The CDR3 runs to 18 residues. The germline CDR1 and CDR2 sequences are MNHGY and SVAAGI. The CDR3 region is CAGSYSTLRTAWRTEAFF. In nucleotides, the CDR3 is TGTGCCGGCAGTTACTCAACCCTTAGGACCGCTTGGCGAACTGAAGCTTTCTTT.

This clonotype was recorded at least ten times. CDR3 coding DNA: TGTGCCAGCAGCGACCTTGGGGGGACCCAGTACTTC. This translates into CASSDLGGTQYF. This chain uses TRBV7-3 with TRBJ2-5; TRBD1 or TRBD2 may be the D gene (5 bases each). Germline CDR1 SGHTA, CDR2 FQGTGA. This CDR3 region has 12 residues. Trimming took 5 bases from V and 7 from J, leaving 11 bases between them.

The V gene is TRBV25-1, the J gene TRBJ2-3, with D perhaps TRBD1 or TRBD2 (5 bases each). This CDR3 has 18 amino acids. V lost 1 base to trimming and J lost 2 bases, with 19 bases between them. Germline V gene data show CDR1 as MGHDK and CDR2 as SYGVNS. As DNA, the CDR3 is TGTGCCAGCAGTGAATTTCGGGCGTCGAGGGGATACACAGATACGCAGTATTTT. Its protein product is CASSEFRASRGYTDTQYF. Complete variable domain (other parts from reference TRBV25-1 and TRBJ2-3): EADIYQTPRYLVIGTGKKITLECSQTMGHDKMYWYQQDPGMELHLIHYSYGVNSTEKGDLSSESTVSRIRTEHFPLTLESARPSHTSQYLCASSEFRASRGYTDTQYFGPGTRLTVL.

The rearrangement uses TRBV6-1 and TRBJ1-4; 9 positions match TRBD1. Unmatched junction bases numbered 8, after V lost 1 base and J lost 8 bases. The CDR3 totals 16 residues. Germline-derived CDR1 and CDR2 are MNHNS and SASEGT. The CDR3 loop is CASSEEAGTGQEKLFF. In DNA, the CDR3 is TGTGCCAGCAGTGAAGAGGCCGGGACAGGGCAAGAAAAACTGTTTTTT.

Ten or more counts support this clonotype. The chain links TRBV7-2 to TRBJ1-5; D gene ambiguous. The CDR3 totals 15 residues. V gave up 8 bases and J gave up 0 bases, with 14 bases separating them. Germline CDR1 SGHTA, CDR2 FQGNSA. CDR3 sequence: CASARMGNSNQPQHF. DNA of the CDR3: TGTGCCAGCGCGAGGATGGGCAATAGCAATCAGCCCCAGCATTTT.

This clonotype has at least ten counts. The chain uses TRBV30 and TRBJ2-7; tentative D call: TRBD2 (5 bases). With 0 bases removed from V and 7 bases from J, the gap between germline ends came to 13 bases. This CDR3 comprises 13 residues. Germline CDR1 reads GTSNPN; CDR2 reads SVGIG (reference sequence). The CDR3 reads CAWSVMAGIEQYF. CDR3 coding DNA: TGTGCCTGGAGTGTAATGGCCGGGATTGAGCAGTACTTC. The entire variable domain, with the rest obtained from reference TRBV30 and TRBJ2-7, is as follows: SQTIHQWPATLVQPVGSPLSLECTVEGTSNPNLYWYRQAAGRGLQLLFYSVGIGQISSEVPQNLSASRPQDRQFILSSKKLLLSDSGFYLCAWSVMAGIEQYFGPGTRLTVT.

The rearrangement joins TRBV5-1 to TRBJ2-5; D gene ambiguous. This CDR3 is 16 amino acids long. Germline-derived CDR1 and CDR2 are SGHRS and YFSETQ. Deletions cut 4 bases from V and 1 base from J, with 17 bases between. CDR3 sequence reads: CASSRHAADPQETQYF. The DNA of the CDR3 is TGCGCCAGCAGCCGCCATGCGGCGGACCCCCAAGAGACCCAGTACTTC.

This clonotype was detected a few times. This sequence joins TRBV2 and TRBJ1-3; D unclear. The V gene's germline CDR1 is SNHLY and CDR2 FYNNEI. The V and J ends lost 7 bases and 0 bases respectively, with 10 bases between them. This CDR3 is built from 14 residues. The CDR3 sequence: CASMSIGSGNTIYF. CDR3 bases: TGTGCCAGCATGAGTATCGGCTCTGGAAACACCATATATTTT.

This clonotype came up many times. CDR3 sequence reads: CASSLEGGIPYEQYF. For the CDR3, the DNA is TGTGCCAGCAGTTTAGAGGGGGGAATCCCCTACGAGCAGTACTTC. The gene calls are TRBV28 and TRBJ2-7; D assignment may be TRBD1 or TRBD2 (6 bases each). V was trimmed by 2 bases and J by 2 bases, leaving 13 bases between them. The germline gives CDR1 MDHEN, CDR2 SYDVKM. The CDR3 runs to 15 residues.

Remarks on this clonotype: A much larger clone differs by one base, so this may be a read error. The genes are TRBV5-1 and TRBJ1-2, with a tentative D call TRBD1 (5 bases). This CDR3 region has 13 residues. V was cut by 4 bases and J by 4 bases, with 11 bases left in between. The germline CDR1 and CDR2 sequences are SGHRS and YFSETQ. The CDR3 region has the DNA TGCGCCAGCAGCCTGGGACCGAGCTATGGCTACACCTTC. Its protein is CASSLGPSYGYTF.

This clonotype has at least ten counts. The chain recombines TRBV11-3 with TRBJ1-2; no reliable D call. CDR3 length: 14 residues. Germline V gives CDR1 SGHNT, CDR2 YENEEA. V gave up 5 bases and J gave up 2 bases, with 12 bases separating them. CDR3 residues: CASSQVPGNYGYTF. CDR3 in DNA: TGTGCCAGCAGCCAAGTACCGGGGAACTATGGCTACACCTTC.

This clonotype was observed at least ten times. The CDR3 bases are TGTGCCACCAACCGCTATGAAAAACTGTTTTTT. Translating gives CATNRYEKLFF. This sequence joins TRBV28 and TRBJ1-4; D not resolved. CDR3 length: 11 amino acids. Germline V lookup: CDR1 MDHEN, CDR2 SYDVKM. V was trimmed by 10 bases and J by 6 bases, leaving 9 bases between them.